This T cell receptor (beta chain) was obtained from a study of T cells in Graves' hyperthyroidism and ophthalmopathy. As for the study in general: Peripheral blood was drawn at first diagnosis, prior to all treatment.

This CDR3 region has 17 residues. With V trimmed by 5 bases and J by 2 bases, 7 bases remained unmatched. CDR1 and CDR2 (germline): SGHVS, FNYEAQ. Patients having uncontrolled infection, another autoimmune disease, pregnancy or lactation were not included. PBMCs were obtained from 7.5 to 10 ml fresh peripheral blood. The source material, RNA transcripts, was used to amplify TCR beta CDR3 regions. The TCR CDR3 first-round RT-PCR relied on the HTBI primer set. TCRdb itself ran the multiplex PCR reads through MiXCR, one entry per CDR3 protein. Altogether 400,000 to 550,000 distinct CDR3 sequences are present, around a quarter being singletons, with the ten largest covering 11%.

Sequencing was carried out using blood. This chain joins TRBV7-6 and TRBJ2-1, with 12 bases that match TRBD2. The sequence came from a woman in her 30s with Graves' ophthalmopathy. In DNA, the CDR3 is TGTGCCAGCAGCCCACGACTAGCGGGAGAAGCCTACAATGAGCAGTTCTTC. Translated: CASSPRLAGEAYNEQFF. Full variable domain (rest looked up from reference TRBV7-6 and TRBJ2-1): GAGVSQSPRYKVTKRGQDVALRCDPISGHVSLYWYRQALGQGPEFLTYFNYEAQQDKSGLPNDRFSAERPEGSISTLTIQRTEQRDSAMYRCASSPRLAGEAYNEQFFGPGTRLTVL.